This T cell receptor beta chain originates from a study of OX40 agonist ivuxolimab in advanced cancers. The CDR3 totals 13 residues. The V end lost 5 bases, the J end lost 8 bases, and 13 bases lay between the germline ends. CDR1 is LNHDA and CDR2 is SQIVND in the germline V gene (reference sequence). Peripheral blood came from all dose cohorts at three timepoints. The table came from immunoSEQ multiplex PCR; TCRdb's copy has only in-frame clones and leaves some out. This table has 15,000 to 20,000 clones, 79% appearing once. The clonotype comes from an adult with an advanced solid tumor such as melanoma, head and neck, liver or kidney cancer. The chain employs TRBV19 and TRBJ1-3; D unclear. The sequencing used CD4+ or CD8+ T cells sorted from blood, collected in a trial of the OX40 agonist ivuxolimab. DNA for the CDR3: TGTGCCAGTAGTCCCGACACCCCGGACACCATATATTTT. As protein: CASSPDTPDTIYF.